These 12 T cell receptor beta chains came from one sample sequenced in a study of OX40 agonist ivuxolimab in advanced cancers. Data came from immunoSEQ multiplex PCR; TCRdb stores just in-frame clones and leaves some out. The sample lists tens of thousands of clones; about 81% were seen once. The specimen was CD4+ or CD8+ T cells sorted from blood, collected in a trial of the OX40 agonist ivuxolimab. The receptor set was obtained from an adult with an advanced solid tumor such as melanoma, head and neck, liver or kidney cancer.

The chain uses TRBV5-5 and TRBJ1-2, with TRBD1 identical over 9 bases. CDR3 length: 14 residues. Per the germline V gene, CDR1 is SGHKS and CDR2 is YYEKEE (reference sequence). V lost 3 bases and J lost 5; bases outside the gene matches: 5. The CDR3 protein is CASSSTGGPYGYTF. CDR3 nucleotides: TGTGCCAGCAGCTCGACAGGGGGGCCATATGGCTACACCTTC. Complete variable domain (other parts from reference TRBV5-5 and TRBJ1-2): DAGVTQSPTHLIKTRGQQVTLRCSPISGHKSVSWYQQVLGQGPQFIFQYYEKEERGRGNFPDRFSARQFPNYSSELNVNALLLGDSALYLCASSSTGGPYGYTFGSGTRLTVV.

This chain joins TRBV7-9 and TRBJ1-4; D gene unclear. CDR1 SEHNR and CDR2 FQNEAQ come from the germline V gene (reference sequence). The length of the CDR3 is 14 residues. Trimming shortened V by 1 base and J by 7 bases, and 10 bases separated the two germline ends. CDR3 in amino acids: CASSLEASVEKLFF. The DNA of the CDR3 is TGTGCCAGCAGCTTAGAGGCGTCAGTTGAAAAACTGTTTTTT.

The chain recombines TRBV5-1 with TRBJ1-1; no clear D. CDR3 size: 13 residues. Germline values: CDR1 SGHRS, CDR2 YFSETQ. V lost 0 bases, J lost 8 bases, and 11 bases lay in between. The CDR3 is CASSLEPRMEAFF. The CDR3 nucleotides read TGCGCCAGCAGCTTGGAGCCTCGTATGGAAGCTTTCTTT. Full variable domain (remainder filled in from reference TRBV5-1 and TRBJ1-1): KAGVTQTPRYLIKTRGQQVTLSCSPISGHRSVSWYQQTPGQGLQFLFEYFSETQRNKGNFPGRFSGRQFSNSRSEMNVSTLELGDSALYLCASSLEPRMEAFFGQGTRLTVV.

This clone was detected a few times. The chain recombines TRBV6-6 with TRBJ2-2, with a possible D match to TRBD2 (6 bases). The germline V gene has CDR1 MNHNY and CDR2 SVGAGI (reference sequence). V dropped 6 bases and J dropped 2 bases, with 16 bases sitting between them. The CDR3 extends over 16 amino acids. CDR3 loop: CASSRGVRVNTGELFF. DNA of the CDR3: TGTGCCAGCAGCCGCGGGGTCAGGGTTAACACCGGGGAGCTGTTTTTT.

The rearrangement joins TRBV18 to TRBJ1-1, with TRBD1 matching 8 bases. Germline loops: CDR1 KGHSH, CDR2 LQKENI. Trimming cost V 0 bases and J 7 bases; bases outside gene matches: 4. The CDR3 is 14 residues long. Here the CDR3 DNA reads TGTGCCAGCTCACCACCGACAGGGGACGTTGAAGCTTTCTTT. It is translated as CASSPPTGDVEAFF.

The rearrangement uses TRBV19 and TRBJ2-5; 7 bases are a match to TRBD1. Germline-derived CDR1 and CDR2 are LNHDA and SQIVND (reference sequence). The V segment lost 3 bases and the J segment 6 bases; nucleotides outside the gene matches: 7. The CDR3 is 14 residues long. The CDR3 coding sequence is TGTGCCAGTAGTATCAAAGGGGGCTTAAAGACCCAGTACTTC. It encodes CASSIKGGLKTQYF.

This clone was seen a single time. The rearrangement joins TRBV18 to TRBJ1-3; a weak D match, TRBD1 (6 bases). Trimming took 5 bases from V and 4 from J, leaving 21 bases between them. The CDR3 consists of 17 residues. Germline CDR1 is KGHSH and CDR2 is LQKENI. CDR3 nucleotide sequence: TGTGCCAGCTCAGCCGGTGCCAGGGGCCGGGCCGGAAACACCATATATTTT. It yields the protein CASSAGARGRAGNTIYF.

This clone was found a few times. The chain has TRBV25-1 and TRBJ2-5; perhaps D is TRBD1 or TRBD2 (5 bases each). Between the trimmed V and J ends, which lost 7 bases and 8 bases, there was a span of 23 bases. From germline, CDR1 is MGHDK and CDR2 SYGVNS. CDR3 length equals 15 residues. CDR3 protein: CASIAEDGDGKTQYF. DNA for the CDR3: TGTGCCAGCATCGCTGAGGACGGGGACGGGAAAACCCAGTACTTC.

The chain recombines TRBV5-1 with TRBJ2-1; D uncertain. The germline CDR1 and CDR2 sequences are SGHRS and YFSETQ. The ends were cut back, 6 bases at V and 6 bases at J, with 7 bases in the middle. The CDR3 is made up of 11 amino acids. The CDR3 nucleotides are TGCGCCAGCACCGACTTCAATGAGCAGTTCTTC. Translated: CASTDFNEQFF.

The chain uses TRBV14 and TRBJ1-1; a weak D match, TRBD1 (6 bases). The CDR3 has 15 amino acids. Trimming removed 3 bases at V and 2 bases at J, with 13 bases between. CDR1 is SGHDN, CDR2 FVKESK, per germline. The CDR3 loop reads CASSHNRVLNTEAFF. The CDR3 nucleotides are TGTGCCAGCAGCCACAACAGGGTACTCAACACTGAAGCTTTCTTT.

The rearrangement uses TRBV6-1 and TRBJ1-6, with D possibly being TRBD1 (6 bases). The CDR3 consists of 14 residues. V dropped 6 bases and J dropped 7 bases, with 13 bases sitting between them. From germline, CDR1 is MNHNS and CDR2 SASEGT. The CDR3 sequence: CASSRGVENSPLHF. The CDR3, as DNA: TGTGCCAGCAGCAGGGGTGTAGAAAATTCACCCCTCCACTTT.

The J gene is TRBJ1-2, the V gene TRBV4-1; D remains unclear. The germline CDR1 and CDR2 sequences are MGHRA and YSYEKL. This CDR3 is 16 amino acids long. V was clipped by 1 base and J by 0 bases, with 12 bases between them. The CDR3 DNA reads as TGCGCCAGCAGCCAAGGGGAGGGTAGCGCTAACTATGGCTACACCTTC. Protein sequence: CASSQGEGSANYGYTF.